Listed below are T cell receptor beta chains from one sample, sequenced in a study of response to subunit inactivated influenza vaccine. TCRdb reprocessed the RT-PCR reads with MiXCR, giving one entry per CDR3 protein. Among more than 550,000 distinct CDR3 sequences listed, over 9% were seen once. Separately, the same data were catalogued under a study of T cells expressing NK-cell markers.

Sequenced material: PBMCs from blood, taken on the day of vaccination. These receptors originate from a man aged 45-60 years who received an inactivated influenza vaccine. CDR3s include the opening cysteine and the closing phenylalanine or tryptophan. Each record gives: CDR3 protein, CDR3 DNA, D gene, V gene, clone size, CDR3 length, J gene. The D gene is left open where the match is weak. Rows give clone size only sometimes, using once, few, many, or a class for an expanded clone.

CDR3 protein: CASSLAFMGAEAFF
CDR3 DNA: TGCGCCAGCAGCTTGGCCTTTATGGGGGCTGAAGCTTTCTTT
D gene: .
V gene: TRBV5-1
clone size: .
CDR3 length: 14
J gene: TRBJ1-1

CDR3 protein: CASSPGTSTYNEQFF
CDR3 DNA: TGTGCCAGCAGTCCCGGGACTAGCACATACAATGAGCAGTTCTTC
D gene: TRBD2
V gene: TRBV27
clone size: few
CDR3 length: 15
J gene: TRBJ2-1

CDR3 protein: CASSQGGGAGELFF
CDR3 DNA: TGCGCCAGCAGCCAAGGGGGGGGAGCCGGGGAGCTGTTTTTT
D gene: TRBD2
V gene: TRBV4-1
clone size: .
CDR3 length: 14
J gene: TRBJ2-2

CDR3 protein: CASSSETVEDTQYF
CDR3 DNA: TGTGCCAGCAGTTCGGAGACAGTAGAAGATACGCAGTATTTT
D gene: .
V gene: TRBV28
clone size: .
CDR3 length: 14
J gene: TRBJ2-3

CDR3 protein: CASSALAGPLYEQYF
CDR3 DNA: TGTGCCAGCAGTGCCCTAGCGGGACCTCTCTACGAGCAGTACTTC
D gene: TRBD2
V gene: TRBV6-1
clone size: few
CDR3 length: 15
J gene: TRBJ2-7

CDR3 protein: CATSRGGTSAGELFF
CDR3 DNA: TGTGCCACCAGCAGAGGCGGGACTAGCGCCGGGGAGCTGTTTTTT
D gene: TRBD2
V gene: TRBV15
clone size: .
CDR3 length: 15
J gene: TRBJ2-2

CDR3 protein: CASSAGTGLSWYF
CDR3 DNA: TGTGCCAGCAGCGCGGGGACAGGGCTAAGTTGGTATTTT
D gene: TRBD1
V gene: TRBV7-2
clone size: .
CDR3 length: 13
J gene: TRBJ2-3

CDR3 protein: CASSKDETVNHNEQFF
CDR3 DNA: TGTGCCAGCAGCAAAGATGAGACAGTAAATCACAATGAGCAGTTCTTC
D gene: .
V gene: TRBV21-1
clone size: .
CDR3 length: 16
J gene: TRBJ2-1

CDR3 protein: CSARSLLDFTDTQYF
CDR3 DNA: TGCAGTGCTAGATCCCTGCTAGACTTCACAGATACGCAGTATTTT
D gene: .
V gene: TRBV20-1
clone size: few
CDR3 length: 15
J gene: TRBJ2-3

CDR3 protein: CASSTQDGIKYF
CDR3 DNA: TGTGCCAGCAGTACCCAGGATGGGATTAAGTACTTC
D gene: .
V gene: TRBV6-2/TRBV6-3
clone size: .
CDR3 length: 12
J gene: TRBJ2-5

CDR3 protein: CASSQLGLQGTDTQYF
CDR3 DNA: TGTGCCAGCAGCCAATTGGGTCTACAGGGGACAGATACGCAGTATTTT
D gene: TRBD1
V gene: TRBV3-1
clone size: .
CDR3 length: 16
J gene: TRBJ2-3

CDR3 protein: CASSQESTSAGGPGGEQFF
CDR3 DNA: TGTGCCAGCAGCCAAGAATCAACCTCAGCGGGAGGGCCCGGGGGGGAGCAGTTCTTC
D gene: TRBD2
V gene: TRBV3-1
clone size: .
CDR3 length: 19
J gene: TRBJ2-1

CDR3 protein: CSVAEELTASGNTIYF
CDR3 DNA: TGCAGCGTTGCCGAAGAGTTAACAGCCTCTGGAAACACCATATATTTT
D gene: .
V gene: TRBV29-1
clone size: .
CDR3 length: 16
J gene: TRBJ1-3

CDR3 protein: CASSRTGRVQPQHF
CDR3 DNA: TGTGCCAGCAGCCGAACGGGAAGAGTCCAGCCCCAGCATTTT
D gene: .
V gene: TRBV12-3/TRBV12-4
clone size: many
CDR3 length: 14
J gene: TRBJ1-5

CDR3 protein: CASRPRQGAGTEAFF
CDR3 DNA: TGTGCCAGCAGGCCTCGACAGGGGGCAGGCACTGAAGCTTTCTTT
D gene: TRBD1
V gene: TRBV12-3/TRBV12-4
clone size: .
CDR3 length: 15
J gene: TRBJ1-1

CDR3 protein: CSARDIAGDVVVNTQYF
CDR3 DNA: TGCAGTGCTAGAGATATAGCGGGAGACGTCGTAGTGAATACGCAGTATTTT
D gene: TRBD2
V gene: TRBV20-1
clone size: few
CDR3 length: 17
J gene: TRBJ2-3

CDR3 protein: CASSLAQGLLPGTSGSYEQFF
CDR3 DNA: TGTGCCAGCAGCTTAGCACAGGGACTCTTACCCGGGACTAGCGGGAGTTATGAGCAGTTCTTC
D gene: TRBD2
V gene: TRBV11-1
clone size: few
CDR3 length: 21
J gene: TRBJ2-1

CDR3 protein: CAIRLQTMRTEAFF
CDR3 DNA: TGTGCCATCAGACTACAGACAATGAGGACTGAAGCTTTCTTT
D gene: .
V gene: TRBV10-3
clone size: few
CDR3 length: 14
J gene: TRBJ1-1

CDR3 protein: CASSVAAQTYEQYF
CDR3 DNA: TGTGCCAGCAGCGTAGCCGCACAAACCTACGAGCAGTACTTC
D gene: .
V gene: TRBV9
clone size: many
CDR3 length: 14
J gene: TRBJ2-7

CDR3 protein: CASSPRTARLNTEAFF
CDR3 DNA: TGTGCCAGCAGCCCTCGGACAGCAAGACTGAACACTGAAGCTTTCTTT
D gene: .
V gene: TRBV13
clone size: few
CDR3 length: 16
J gene: TRBJ1-1

CDR3 protein: CASSNEGQWLAKNIQYF
CDR3 DNA: TGTGCCAGCAGCAACGAAGGACAGTGGCTAGCCAAAAACATTCAGTACTTC
D gene: .
V gene: TRBV7-8
clone size: .
CDR3 length: 17
J gene: TRBJ2-4

CDR3 protein: CASTGGDDRGTEAFF
CDR3 DNA: TGTGCCAGTACGGGGGGCGACGATAGGGGCACTGAAGCTTTCTTT
D gene: .
V gene: TRBV7-8
clone size: few
CDR3 length: 15
J gene: TRBJ1-1

CDR3 protein: CASSSLQGLAIQYF
CDR3 DNA: TGTGCCAGCAGCTCCCTCCAGGGGTTGGCCATTCAGTACTTC
D gene: .
V gene: TRBV11-2
clone size: .
CDR3 length: 14
J gene: TRBJ2-4

CDR3 protein: CATSYRPSGNTIYF
CDR3 DNA: TGTGCCACGTCTTACAGGCCCTCGGGGAACACCATATATTTT
D gene: .
V gene: TRBV7-9
clone size: few
CDR3 length: 14
J gene: TRBJ1-3

CDR3 protein: CASSVTEAYEQYF
CDR3 DNA: TGTGCCAGCAGCGTGACCGAAGCCTACGAGCAGTACTTC
D gene: .
V gene: TRBV5-8
clone size: .
CDR3 length: 13
J gene: TRBJ2-7

CDR3 protein: CASSFRYGGTYEQYF
CDR3 DNA: TGTGCCAGCAGCTTTAGGTATGGGGGAACCTACGAGCAGTACTTC
D gene: .
V gene: TRBV7-2
clone size: .
CDR3 length: 15
J gene: TRBJ2-7

CDR3 protein: CASSYPVGAGVPDTQYF
CDR3 DNA: TGTGCCAGCAGTTACCCCGTCGGAGCGGGAGTCCCAGATACGCAGTATTTT
D gene: TRBD2
V gene: TRBV6-2/TRBV6-3
clone size: .
CDR3 length: 17
J gene: TRBJ2-3

CDR3 protein: CASGKTGLAGGSSYNGQFF
CDR3 DNA: TGTGCCAGTGGAAAAACGGGACTAGCGGGGGGATCCTCCTACAATGGGCAGTTCTTC
D gene: TRBD2
V gene: TRBV19
clone size: .
CDR3 length: 19
J gene: TRBJ2-1

CDR3 protein: CASRTSGGNPSNEQFF
CDR3 DNA: TGTGCCAGCCGGACTAGCGGGGGGAATCCCTCCAATGAGCAGTTCTTC
D gene: TRBD2
V gene: TRBV27
clone size: .
CDR3 length: 16
J gene: TRBJ2-1